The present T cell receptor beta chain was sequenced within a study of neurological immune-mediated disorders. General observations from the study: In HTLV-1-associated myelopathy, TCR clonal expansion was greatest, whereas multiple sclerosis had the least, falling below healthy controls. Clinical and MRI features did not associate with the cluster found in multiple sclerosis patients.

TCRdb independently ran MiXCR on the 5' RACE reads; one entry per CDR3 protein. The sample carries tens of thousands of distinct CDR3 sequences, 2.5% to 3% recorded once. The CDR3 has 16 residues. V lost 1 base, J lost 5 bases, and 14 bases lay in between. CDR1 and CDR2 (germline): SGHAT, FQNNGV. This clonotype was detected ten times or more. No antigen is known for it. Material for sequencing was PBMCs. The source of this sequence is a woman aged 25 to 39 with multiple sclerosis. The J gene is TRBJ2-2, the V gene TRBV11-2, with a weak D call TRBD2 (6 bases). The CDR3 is CASSLAGVFWTGELFF. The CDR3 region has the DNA TGTGCCAGCAGCTTAGCGGGGGTTTTCTGGACCGGGGAGCTGTTTTTT.